This paragraph covers one T cell receptor beta chain sequence. This entry is derived from a study of blood T cell repertoires in COVID-19. Study-level background: Sources were T cells, B-cell-depleted T cells, or PBMCs; the material itself was cDNA or gDNA.

Source study methods: Estimates of nucleated cell counts were drawn from the amplification of reference gene primers. Profiled with immunoSEQ multiplex PCR; TCRdb holds only in-frame clones, not every one. V, J and clone size are taken as reported in that table, and D and trimming were inferred from the DNA itself. Of 25,000 to 35,000 clones detected, roughly 80% appear once; the ten largest clones hold about 39%. Germline CDR1 and CDR2: MDHEN and SYDVKM. The germline V and J ends were trimmed by 4 bases and 2 bases, with 15 bases remaining between them. The CDR3 loop spans 15 amino acids. The TCR comes from a woman of 80 years or more with acute or convalescent COVID-19. Sequencing input: peripheral blood. The rearrangement joins TRBV28 to TRBJ2-7, with TRBD1 as a possible D gene (7 bases). The CDR3 protein is CASSSRRGLAYEQYF. The CDR3 DNA reads TGTGCCAGCAGTTCTCGGAGGGGGCTCGCCTACGAGCAGTACTTC.